This T cell receptor (beta chain) is from a study of Graves' ophthalmopathy and Graves' hyperthyroidism. Other autoimmune diseases, uncontrolled infections, pregnancy or lactation excluded patients from enrollment. Patients were diagnosed from clinical symptoms, serum thyroxine, TRAb, thyroid ultrasound and orbital computed tomography. Beta-chain TCR CDR3 regions were amplified from RNA transcripts. HTBI primers were used in a first-round RT-PCR, which preceded a second-round multiplex PCR. TCRdb re-called the multiplex PCR reads with MiXCR, one entry per CDR3 protein. The sample carries around 1,200,000 distinct CDR3 sequences, roughly 35% recorded once. CDR3 size: 16 residues. V shed 7 bases, J shed 0 bases, and the junction held 12 bases outside the gene matches. Germline V gene lookup returns CDR1 SGHAT and CDR2 FQNNGV.

This clonotype was sampled from an adult man with Graves' hyperthyroidism. Specimen: peripheral blood or thyroid tissue (not recorded which). This chain connects TRBV11-2 to TRBJ2-7; 7 bases agree with TRBD2. The chain's CDR3 is CASTNLGASGSYEQYF. The CDR3, as DNA: TGTGCCAGCACCAACCTAGGGGCTAGCGGCTCCTACGAGCAGTACTTC.